Below, one T cell receptor beta chain is given with its context. The source of the sample is a study of blood T cell repertoires in COVID-19. Per the original methods: The assay estimated nucleated cells by amplifying reference gene primers. Profiled with immunoSEQ multiplex PCR; TCRdb holds only in-frame clones, not every one. Clone size and the V and J calls come from that table; the DNA yielded D and trimming. The sample consists of roughly 51,000 clones, 90% of them appearing once. Germline loops: CDR1 LGHNT, CDR2 FRNRAP. V lost 3 bases, J lost 0 bases, and 13 bases lay in between. The CDR3 extends over 16 amino acids.

The TCR comes from an older man with acute or convalescent COVID-19. The material sequenced was peripheral blood. The chain is built from TRBV12-5 and TRBJ2-3; D gene unclear. The CDR3 region has the DNA TGTGCTAGTGGTTTTTTTGCAGGAACTAGCACAGATACGCAGTATTTT. Its translation: CASGFFAGTSTDTQYF. Full variable domain (remainder filled in from reference TRBV12-5 and TRBJ2-3): DARVTQTPRHKVTEMGQEVTMRCQPILGHNTVFWYRQTMMQGLELLAYFRNRAPLDDSGMPKDRFSAEMPDATLATLKIQPSEPRDSAVYFCASGFFAGTSTDTQYFGPGTRLTVL.